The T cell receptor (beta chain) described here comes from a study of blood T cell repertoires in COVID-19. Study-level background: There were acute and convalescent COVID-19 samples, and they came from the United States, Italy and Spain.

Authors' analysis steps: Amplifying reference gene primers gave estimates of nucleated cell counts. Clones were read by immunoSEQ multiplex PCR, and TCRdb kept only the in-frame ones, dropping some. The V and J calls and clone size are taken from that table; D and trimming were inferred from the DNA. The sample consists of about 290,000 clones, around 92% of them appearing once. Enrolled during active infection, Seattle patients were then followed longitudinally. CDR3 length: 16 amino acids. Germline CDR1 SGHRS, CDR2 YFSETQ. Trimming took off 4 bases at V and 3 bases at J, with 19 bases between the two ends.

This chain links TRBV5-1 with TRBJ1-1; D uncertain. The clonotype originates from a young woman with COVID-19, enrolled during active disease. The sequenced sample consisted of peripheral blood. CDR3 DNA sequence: TGCGCCAGCAGCGTAGGACTTACCGCAGAGGACACTGAAGCTTTCTTT. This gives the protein CASSVGLTAEDTEAFF.